Listed below are T cell receptor beta chains from one sample, sequenced in a study of human T cells and chemical hapten exposure. TCRdb itself ran the RACE reads through MiXCR, one entry per CDR3 protein. The sample records over 300,000 distinct CDR3 sequences, more than 4.5% being singletons. Material: whole blood, obtained in connection with sensitization to the hapten diphenylcyclopropenone (DPC). The receptors were sampled from a woman aged 45 to 65 with alopecia areata. Some clones in this sample may be carry-over from other donors' samples. The CDR3 runs from the conserved cysteine through the conserved F or W. D genes are given only for firm matches. A row's size may be missing; if present it is once, few, many or a size class.

d_call	v_call	clone_size	j_call	cdr3_nt	cdr3_aa
NA	TRBV2	NA	TRBJ1-1	TGTGCCAGCAAATCCGAGACAATTCTTGAAGCTTTCTTT	CASKSETILEAFF
NA	TRBV2	many	TRBJ2-1	TGTGCCAGCACTCGCCTGCTAGCCGCGAGCTCCTACAATGAGCAGTTCTTC	CASTRLLAASSYNEQFF
NA	TRBV28	NA	TRBJ1-2	TGTGCCAGCAGTTTATCGGGGTTCCACTATGGCTACACCTTC	CASSLSGFHYGYTF
NA	TRBV20-1	NA	TRBJ2-2	TGCAGTTACATAGGGGGGAACACCGGGGAGCTGTTTTTT	CSYIGGNTGELFF
NA	TRBV4-3	many	TRBJ2-3	TGCGCCAGCAGCCAAGATCGAGGAGGGAGGGGGGATACGCAGTATTTT	CASSQDRGGRGDTQYF
NA	TRBV27	NA	TRBJ1-1	TGTGCCAGCAGTGTCGGAACGACCACTGAAGCTTTCTTT	CASSVGTTTEAFF
NA	TRBV29-1	NA	TRBJ2-7	TGCAGCGTTGTTAGGAACTACGAGCAGTACTTC	CSVVRNYEQYF
NA	TRBV7-2	few	TRBJ1-1	TGTGCCAGCAGCTTAGTTAGGGCAGTGAACACTGAAGCTTTCTTT	CASSLVRAVNTEAFF
TRBD1	TRBV12-3/TRBV12-4	few	TRBJ1-6	TGTGCCAGCAGTCCGACAGGGCGGCATTCACCCCTCCACTTT	CASSPTGRHSPLHF
NA	TRBV20-1	few	TRBJ1-1	TGCAGTGCTAGTTCGGGGGTGCCGAACACTGAAGCTTTCTTT	CSASSGVPNTEAFF
NA	TRBV29-1	many	TRBJ2-7	TGCAGCGTTGAAGATGACCCTTCCTACGAGCAGTACTTC	CSVEDDPSYEQYF
TRBD1	TRBV5-1	many	TRBJ2-3	TGCGCCAGCAGCCCCGGACAGGGCACCACAGATACGCAGTATTTT	CASSPGQGTTDTQYF
TRBD2	TRBV7-9	few	TRBJ2-3	TGTGCCAGCAGCTCTATGAGCGGGGCGGGAGATACGCAGTATTTT	CASSSMSGAGDTQYF
TRBD2	TRBV13	many	TRBJ2-1	TGTGCCAGCAGCGCCCCCACTAGCGGGGGGTTATACAATGAGCAGTTCTTC	CASSAPTSGGLYNEQFF
NA	TRBV28	NA	TRBJ1-2	TGTGCCAGCAGGGGTAGAGCTTTCCAGTTCTATGGCTACACCTTC	CASRGRAFQFYGYTF
NA	TRBV15	NA	TRBJ1-5	TGTGCCACCAGCAGAGATTCAACCAATCAGCCCCAGCATTTT	CATSRDSTNQPQHF
NA	TRBV7-2	NA	TRBJ1-4	TGTGCCAGCAGCTTAACGCCGAGTGTCACTAATGAAAAACTGTTTTTT	CASSLTPSVTNEKLFF
NA	TRBV6-2/TRBV6-3	NA	TRBJ1-2	TGTGCCAGCACCTACTATGGCTACACCTTC	CASTYYGYTF
TRBD1	TRBV7-2	NA	TRBJ1-1	TGTGCCAGCAGCCTAGACAGGGGAATGGCTTTCTTT	CASSLDRGMAFF
TRBD2	TRBV12-3/TRBV12-4	many	TRBJ2-3	TGTGCCAGCAGTCCACTAGCGGGAGGGGCCACAGATACGCAGTATTTT	CASSPLAGGATDTQYF
TRBD1	TRBV3-1	NA	TRBJ1-6	TGTGCCAGCAGCCAGGTCCGGACAGGGGGTAATTCACCCCTCCACTTT	CASSQVRTGGNSPLHF
NA	TRBV4-2	many	TRBJ2-5	TGTGCCAGCAGCCAAGAAGCCAGGCAGGGTGAGACCCAGTACTTC	CASSQEARQGETQYF
NA	TRBV20-1	many	TRBJ1-1	TGCAGCCTTCCAAGAAACACTGAAGCTTTCTTT	CSLPRNTEAFF
TRBD2	TRBV7-9	many	TRBJ2-1	TGTGCCAGCAGCATTAGCGGGAGGGCCCCCTACAATGAGCAGTTCTTC	CASSISGRAPYNEQFF
NA	TRBV11-2	few	TRBJ2-1	TGTGCCAGCAGCTTAGTCCGGGGGCGGGTTAATGAGCAGTTCTTC	CASSLVRGRVNEQFF
TRBD2	TRBV3-1	NA	TRBJ2-3	TGTGCCAGCAGCCAAGACCGACTAGCGTCAACGCAGTATTTT	CASSQDRLASTQYF
NA	TRBV7-2	NA	TRBJ2-4	TGTGCCAGCAGCCCCGGTTTGTACAAAAACATTCAGTACTTC	CASSPGLYKNIQYF
NA	TRBV5-1	many	TRBJ2-3	TGCGCCAGCAGTTTCGAGGGGCCCCTCGGAGCCACCACAGATACGCAGTATTTT	CASSFEGPLGATTDTQYF
NA	TRBV6-2/TRBV6-3	few	TRBJ2-6	TGTGCCAGCAGGGACGGCGGGCCTGGGGCCAACGTCCTGACTTTC	CASRDGGPGANVLTF
TRBD1	TRBV20-1	few	TRBJ1-1	TGCAGTGCGCCGGACAGGGCTTGGAACACTGAAGCTTTCTTT	CSAPDRAWNTEAFF
TRBD1	TRBV5-6	NA	TRBJ1-6	TGTGCCAGCAGCTTGGTTGGGCAGGGGGCTGTTAATTCACCCCTCCACTTT	CASSLVGQGAVNSPLHF
NA	TRBV27	many	TRBJ2-1	TGTGCCAGCTCCGGAGCGCCCGTCACCTACAATGAGCAGTTCTTC	CASSGAPVTYNEQFF
NA	TRBV6-6	NA	TRBJ1-3	TGTGCCACCGCATCGGACTTTATGGCTGGAAACACCATATATTTT	CATASDFMAGNTIYF
TRBD2	TRBV6-5	many	TRBJ2-1	TGTGCCAGCACCAGCGGAGCGGGGATTAGCTCCTACAATGAGCAGTTCTTC	CASTSGAGISSYNEQFF
NA	TRBV7-2	many	TRBJ2-1	TGTGCCAGCAGCTTAGAGGGACGGGTTAGCTCCTACAATGAGCAGTTCTTC	CASSLEGRVSSYNEQFF